These 26 T cell receptor beta chains originate from one sample sequenced in a study of blood T cell repertoires in COVID-19. Clones were read by immunoSEQ multiplex PCR, and TCRdb kept only the in-frame ones, dropping some. The sample consists of over 350,000 clones, approximately 90% of them appearing once. The specimen was PBMCs or T cells enriched from blood (not recorded which). These receptors were obtained from a young woman who had recovered from COVID-19.

The chain recombines TRBV4-1 with TRBJ2-4, with 9 bases matching TRBD2. This CDR3 has 16 amino acids. Germline trimming cut 0 bases from V and 6 bases from J; bases unmatched to any gene: 6. Germline V lookup: CDR1 MGHRA, CDR2 YSYEKL. CDR3 residues: CASSQDSGGLGNIQYF. CDR3 DNA: TGCGCCAGCAGCCAAGACAGCGGGGGGCTCGGAAACATTCAGTACTTC.

The chain uses TRBV5-5 and TRBJ1-2; 12 positions agree with TRBD1. Per the germline V gene, CDR1 is SGHKS and CDR2 is YYEKEE (reference sequence). The CDR3 sequence is 15 residues long. The J segment lost 5 bases and the V segment lost 0 bases, leaving 2 bases of the junction unmatched. The CDR3 loop reads CASSLEGQGAYGYTF. The CDR3 bases are TGTGCCAGCAGCTTGGAGGGACAGGGGGCTTATGGCTACACCTTC.

The gene calls are TRBV19 and TRBJ1-1; 8 nucleotides agree with TRBD1. The V segment lost 1 base and the J segment 2 bases; nucleotides outside the gene matches: 6. The CDR3 has 16 residues. Germline CDR1 is LNHDA and CDR2 is SQIVND (reference sequence). The chain's CDR3 is CASSIVTDRGNTEAFF. The CDR3 nucleotides read TGTGCCAGTAGTATAGTCACAGACAGGGGTAACACTGAAGCTTTCTTT. Full variable domain (outside the CDR3, taken from reference TRBV19 and TRBJ1-1): DGGITQSPKYLFRKEGQNVTLSCEQNLNHDAMYWYRQDPGQGLRLIYYSQIVNDFQKGDIAEGYSVSREKKESFPLTVTSAQKNPTAFYLCASSIVTDRGNTEAFFGQGTRLTVV.

The chain couples TRBV14 to TRBJ2-3; D unclear. Per germline, CDR1 SGHDN and CDR2 FVKESK. This CDR3 spans 12 amino acids. V lost 4 bases and J 4 bases, leaving 6 bases between the germline ends. For the CDR3, the DNA is TGTGCCAGCAGCCTCTTATCAGATACGCAGTATTTT. It codes for CASSLLSDTQYF.

The gene calls are TRBV2 and TRBJ1-3; perhaps TRBD1 as D (5 bases). The CDR3 length is 13 residues. In germline, CDR1 is SNHLY, CDR2 FYNNEI. V dropped 3 bases and J dropped 3 bases, with 6 bases sitting between them. CDR3: CASSDRVGNTIYF. CDR3 nucleotide sequence: TGTGCCAGCAGTGACAGGGTTGGAAACACCATATATTTT.

Points on this clone: The same CDR3 can be traced to other DNA sequences in this sample. CDR3 protein: CASSQAGYEQYF. The CDR3 nucleotides are TGTGCCAGCAGCCAAGCCGGCTACGAGCAGTACTTC. The chain is built from TRBV3-1 (or the pseudogene TRBV3-2) and TRBJ2-7; D gene ambiguous. The CDR3 is made up of 12 amino acids. The V gene's germline CDR1 is LGHDT and CDR2 YNNKEL (reference sequence). The V end lost 1 base, the J end lost 3 bases, and 4 bases lay between the germline ends.

This clone was seen just once. The CDR3 DNA reads as TGTGCCAGCAGCTTAGCCCCCGGGGGGGCTAGGTCCTACGAGCAGTACTTC. Its protein product is CASSLAPGGARSYEQYF. The rearrangement uses TRBV11-2 and TRBJ2-7; 8 bases align to TRBD2. The CDR3 sequence is 17 residues long. V shed 1 base, J shed 1 base, and the junction held 9 bases outside the gene matches. The germline gives CDR1 SGHAT, CDR2 FQNNGV.

Here the CDR3 reads CASSLKRYWNYGYTF. The CDR3 DNA follows: TGTGCCAGCAGTTTAAAGAGGTACTGGAACTATGGCTACACCTTC. The chain joins TRBV27 to TRBJ1-2, with no clear D. CDR1 and CDR2 (germline): MNHEY, SMNVEV (reference sequence). Trimming pared 2 bases from V and 2 bases from J, leaving 12 bases between. The CDR3 contains 15 residues.

J is TRBJ2-6 and V is TRBV3-1 (or the pseudogene TRBV3-2), with 8 bases aligning to TRBD2. The CDR3 runs to 16 residues. The junction had 6 bases not matched to a gene; V was cut back by 8 bases and J by 0 bases. Germline CDR1 LGHDT, CDR2 YNNKEL (reference sequence). CDR3 sequence (DNA): TGTGCCAGCCGGGGGGGGGCCCGCTCTGGGGCCAACGTCCTGACTTTC. Its protein is CASRGGARSGANVLTF.

A single count supports this clone. V and J are TRBV5-1 and TRBJ1-4; D not certain. Germline V CDR1 and CDR2: SGHRS, YFSETQ. The CDR3 runs to 14 residues. V was shortened by 0 bases and J by 8 bases, with 11 bases between the two germline ends. The CDR3 protein is CASSLGTLEEKLFF. For the CDR3, the DNA is TGCGCCAGCAGCTTGGGGACTTTAGAAGAAAAACTGTTTTTT.

The DNA for the CDR3 is TGTGCCAGCAGTGAAGGGACTAGCGGGGGGTACGAGCAGTACTTC. Translated, it gives CASSEGTSGGYEQYF. The chain carries TRBV2 and TRBJ2-7; 14 bases are a match to TRBD2. Germline V gene data show CDR1 as SNHLY and CDR2 as FYNNEI. The CDR3 is 15 residues long. Trimming at V came to 1 base and at J to 4 bases, leaving 0 bases not matched to a gene.

This clone occurred once. V usage is TRBV24-1 and J usage is TRBJ1-3; 9 bases line up with TRBD1. This CDR3 is 18 amino acids long. Germline V gives CDR1 KGHDR, CDR2 SFDVKD. The V gene end was trimmed by 3 bases and the J gene end by 4 bases; junction bases not matched to a gene: 12. The CDR3 region is CATSDPTPGQGAGNTIYF. CDR3 nucleotides: TGTGCCACCAGTGATCCCACACCGGGACAGGGAGCCGGAAACACCATATATTTT.

The chain couples TRBV6-1 to TRBJ1-6; no firm D call. Between the trimmed V and J ends, which lost 4 bases and 5 bases, there was a span of 21 bases. Germline assignment: CDR1 MNHNS and CDR2 SASEGT. The CDR3 consists of 18 residues. For the CDR3, the DNA is TGTGCCAGCAGTGGCGCCGCTTCGACAAGCCTCAATAATTCACCCCTCCACTTT. This sequence encodes CASSGAASTSLNNSPLHF.

CDR3 loop: CASSPRTGLSGNTIYF. The CDR3 DNA reads as TGTGCCAGCAGCCCTCGGACAGGGCTCTCTGGAAACACCATATATTTT. The genes are TRBV9 and TRBJ1-3; 8 bases are a match to TRBD1. After removal of 4 bases from V and 0 bases from J, the junction contained 6 bases not matched to a gene. The CDR3 runs 16 residues. CDR1 and CDR2 (germline): SGDLS, YYNGEE.

This chain uses TRBV28 with TRBJ1-6; 8 bases line up with TRBD1. The CDR3 loop spans 14 amino acids. Germline-derived CDR1 and CDR2 are MDHEN and SYDVKM. Germline trimming cut 5 bases from V and 8 bases from J; bases unmatched to any gene: 5. CDR3 nucleotides: TGTGCCAGCAGTCTGGGACAGGTAGATTCACCCCTCCACTTT. It encodes CASSLGQVDSPLHF.

This clone was counted only a few times. This chain links TRBV6-2 or TRBV6-3 with TRBJ1-4, with D possibly matching TRBD1 (6 bases). Germline CDR1 and CDR2: MNHEY and SVGEGT. V was clipped by 0 bases and J by 10 bases, with 18 bases between them. This CDR3 is built from 16 residues. This CDR3 is CASSYSKAREGGKLFF. For the CDR3, the DNA is TGTGCCAGCAGTTACTCGAAGGCCAGGGAAGGGGGAAAACTGTTTTTT.

This sequence joins TRBV14 and TRBJ2-7, with 13 bases that match TRBD2. This CDR3 is 18 amino acids long. The V gene end was trimmed by 0 bases and the J gene end by 5 bases; junction bases not matched to a gene: 10. Germline assignment: CDR1 SGHDN and CDR2 FVKESK. CDR3 nucleotide sequence: TGTGCCAGCAGCCAAGATTGGAGACTAGCGGGGGGAGGCGACGAGCAGTACTTC. It yields the protein CASSQDWRLAGGGDEQYF. Together with reference TRBV14 and TRBJ2-7, the CDR3 gives the full variable domain: EAGVTQFPSHSVIEKGQTVTLRCDPISGHDNLYWYRRVMGKEIKFLLHFVKESKQDESGMPNNRFLAERTGGTYSTLKVQPAELEDSGVYFCASSQDWRLAGGGDEQYFGPGTRLTVT.

The chain couples TRBV7-9 to TRBJ1-6; TRBD1 agrees at 9 bases. The CDR3 has 16 amino acids. V dropped 3 bases and J dropped 4; count of bases not matched to a gene: 4. CDR1 and CDR2 from the germline V gene are SEHNR and FQNEAQ (reference sequence). The CDR3 loop reads CASSLTGGSYNSPLHF. CDR3 coding DNA: TGTGCCAGCAGCTTGACAGGGGGATCTTATAATTCACCCCTCCACTTT. Drawing the rest from reference TRBV7-9 and TRBJ1-6, the complete variable domain is DTGVSQNPRHKITKRGQNVTFRCDPISEHNRLYWYRQTLGQGPEFLTYFQNEAQLEKSRLLSDRFSAERPKGSFSTLEIQRTEQGDSAMYLCASSLTGGSYNSPLHFGNGTRLTVT.

This chain joins TRBV7-9 and TRBJ2-2; 8 bases agree with TRBD1. Trimming cost V 4 bases and J 2 bases; bases outside gene matches: 6. This CDR3 has 16 residues. Germline V gene sequence: CDR1 SEHNR, CDR2 FQNEAQ (reference sequence). Here the CDR3 DNA reads TGTGCCAGCAGCTCGGCGGGACAGGCTAACACCGGGGAGCTGTTTTTT. Protein: CASSSAGQANTGELFF.

Notes on this clone: The same CDR3 can be traced to other DNA sequences in this sample. CDR3 bases: TGTGCCAGCAGCCCCGGGACAGGGACCTACGAGCAGTACTTC. This translates into CASSPGTGTYEQYF. The chain links TRBV28 to TRBJ2-7, with TRBD1 identical over 9 bases. Germline V CDR1 and CDR2: MDHEN, SYDVKM. The CDR3 totals 14 residues. The V segment lost 6 bases and the J segment 2 bases; nucleotides outside the gene matches: 5.

In DNA, the CDR3 is TGTGCCACCAGTGAAGGGAAACAGGCAACTAATGAAAAACTGTTTTTT. Protein product: CATSEGKQATNEKLFF. J is TRBJ1-4 and V is TRBV24-1, with a weak D call TRBD1 (5 bases). From germline, CDR1 is KGHDR and CDR2 SFDVKD. V dropped 4 bases and J dropped 0 bases, with 11 bases sitting between them. The CDR3 spans 16 residues.

The V and J genes are TRBV19 and TRBJ2-1; 9 bases align to TRBD1. The CDR3 consists of 14 residues. CDR1 is LNHDA, CDR2 SQIVND, per germline (reference sequence). V dropped 6 bases and J dropped 3; count of bases not matched to a gene: 3. The DNA for the CDR3 is TGTGCCAGTAGGGAGACAGGGGGCTACAATGAGCAGTTCTTC. Encoded protein: CASRETGGYNEQFF.

The chain combines TRBV4-2 with TRBJ2-1; TRBD2 aligns across 11 bases. After removal of 1 base from V and 5 bases from J, the junction contained 7 bases not matched to a gene. Germline-derived CDR1 and CDR2 are LGHNA and YNFKEQ. The CDR3 consists of 17 residues. This CDR3 is CASSQVIAGGLNNEQFF. The CDR3 coding sequence is TGTGCCAGCAGCCAAGTGATAGCGGGGGGGTTGAACAATGAGCAGTTCTTC.

J is TRBJ1-5 and V is TRBV30, with D possibly being TRBD1 (6 bases). This CDR3 region has 14 residues. Per the germline V gene, CDR1 is GTSNPN and CDR2 is SVGIG (reference sequence). Trimming stripped 5 bases from V and 1 base from J, with 12 bases between. The CDR3 DNA is TGTGCCTGGGGGGGGCAGGCGAGCAATCAGCCCCAGCATTTT. Protein product: CAWGGQASNQPQHF.

The chain combines TRBV2 with TRBJ2-1; 8 bases agree with TRBD2. The V and J ends lost 2 bases and 6 bases, in that order; junction bases with no gene match: 9. Germline-derived CDR1 and CDR2 are SNHLY and FYNNEI. The length of the CDR3 is 16 residues. The CDR3: CASSEWAIRGGNEQFF. CDR3 coding DNA: TGTGCCAGCAGTGAATGGGCTATTCGGGGGGGCAATGAGCAGTTCTTC.

This clone was seen once. This CDR3 is also generated by other DNA sequences in the sample. The rearrangement uses TRBV9 and TRBJ2-7; 11 nucleotides align to TRBD1. V lost 2 bases and J lost 7; bases outside the gene matches: 5. CDR1 SGDLS and CDR2 YYNGEE come from the germline V gene. The CDR3 has 14 residues. CDR3 residues: CASSVGQGAGEQYF. DNA for the CDR3: TGTGCCAGCAGCGTCGGACAGGGGGCTGGAGAGCAGTACTTC.